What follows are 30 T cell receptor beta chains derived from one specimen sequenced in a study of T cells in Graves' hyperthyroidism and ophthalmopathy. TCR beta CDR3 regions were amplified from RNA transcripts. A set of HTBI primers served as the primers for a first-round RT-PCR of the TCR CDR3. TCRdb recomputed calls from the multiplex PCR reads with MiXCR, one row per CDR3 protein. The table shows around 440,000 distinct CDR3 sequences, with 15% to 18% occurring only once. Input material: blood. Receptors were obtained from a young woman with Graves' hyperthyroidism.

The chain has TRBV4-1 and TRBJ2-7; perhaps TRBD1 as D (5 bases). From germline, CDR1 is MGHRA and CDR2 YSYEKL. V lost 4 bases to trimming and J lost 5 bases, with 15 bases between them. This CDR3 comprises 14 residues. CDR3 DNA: TGCGCCAGCAGCCGGACGCAGGGCTGGGACGAGCAGTACTTC. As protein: CASSRTQGWDEQYF.

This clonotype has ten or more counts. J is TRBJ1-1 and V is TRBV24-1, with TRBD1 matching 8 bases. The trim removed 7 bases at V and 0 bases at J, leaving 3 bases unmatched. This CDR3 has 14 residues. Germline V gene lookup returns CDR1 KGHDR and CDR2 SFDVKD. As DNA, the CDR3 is TGTGCCACCAGCCAGACAGGGGTGAACACTGAAGCTTTCTTT. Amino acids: CATSQTGVNTEAFF.

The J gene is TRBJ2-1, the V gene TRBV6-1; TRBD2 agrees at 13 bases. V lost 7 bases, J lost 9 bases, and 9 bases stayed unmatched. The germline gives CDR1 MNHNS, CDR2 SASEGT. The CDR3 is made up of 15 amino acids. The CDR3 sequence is CASNLLAGGSGEQFF. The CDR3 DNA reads TGTGCCAGCAACCTACTAGCGGGGGGGTCGGGTGAGCAGTTCTTC.

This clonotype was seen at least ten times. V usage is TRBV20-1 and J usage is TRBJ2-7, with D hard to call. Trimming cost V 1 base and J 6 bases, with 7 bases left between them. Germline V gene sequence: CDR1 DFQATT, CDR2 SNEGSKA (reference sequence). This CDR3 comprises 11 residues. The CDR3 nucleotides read TGCAGTGCTAGAGGAACCTCCGAGCAGTACTTC. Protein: CSARGTSEQYF.

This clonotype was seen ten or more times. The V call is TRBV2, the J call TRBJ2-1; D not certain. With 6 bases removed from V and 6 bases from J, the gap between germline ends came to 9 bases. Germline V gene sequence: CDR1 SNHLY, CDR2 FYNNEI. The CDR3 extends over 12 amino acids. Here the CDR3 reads CASSKVSNEQFF. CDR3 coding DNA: TGTGCCAGCAGCAAAGTAAGCAATGAGCAGTTCTTC.

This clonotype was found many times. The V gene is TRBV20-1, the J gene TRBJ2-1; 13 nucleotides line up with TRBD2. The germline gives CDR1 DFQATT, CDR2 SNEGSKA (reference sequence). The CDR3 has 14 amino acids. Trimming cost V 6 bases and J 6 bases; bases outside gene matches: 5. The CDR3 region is CSAMRLAGGNEQFF. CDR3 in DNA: TGCAGTGCGATGCGACTAGCGGGGGGCAATGAGCAGTTCTTC.

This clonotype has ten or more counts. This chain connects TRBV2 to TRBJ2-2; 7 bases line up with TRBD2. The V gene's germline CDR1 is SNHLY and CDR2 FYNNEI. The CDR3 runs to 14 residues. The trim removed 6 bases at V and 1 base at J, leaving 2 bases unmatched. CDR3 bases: TGTGCCAGCAGCGGCGGGGGGAACACCGGGGAGCTGTTTTTT. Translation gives CASSGGGNTGELFF. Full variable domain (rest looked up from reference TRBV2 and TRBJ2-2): EPEVTQTPSHQVTQMGQEVILRCVPISNHLYFYWYRQILGQKVEFLVSFYNNEISEKSEIFDDQFSVERPDGSNFTLKIRSTKLEDSAMYFCASSGGGNTGELFFGEGSRLTVL.

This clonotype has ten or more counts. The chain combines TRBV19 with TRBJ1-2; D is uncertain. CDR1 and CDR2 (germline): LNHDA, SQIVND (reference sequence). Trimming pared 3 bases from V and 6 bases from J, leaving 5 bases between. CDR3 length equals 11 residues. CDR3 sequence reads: CASSISNGYTF. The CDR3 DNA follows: TGTGCCAGTAGTATCAGCAATGGCTACACCTTC.

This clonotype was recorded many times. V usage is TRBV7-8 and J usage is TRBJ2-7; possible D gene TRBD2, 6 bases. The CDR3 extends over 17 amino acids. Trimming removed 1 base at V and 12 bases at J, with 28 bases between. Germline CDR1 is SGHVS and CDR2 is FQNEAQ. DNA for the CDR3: TGTGCCAGCAGCTTAGATTGGAGGGACCGACGGGACTTAGTGCCGTACTTC. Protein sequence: CASSLDWRDRRDLVPYF. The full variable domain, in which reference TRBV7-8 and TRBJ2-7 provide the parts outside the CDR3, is GAGVSQSPRYKVAKRGQDVALRCDPISGHVSLFWYQQALGQGPEFLTYFQNEAQLDKSGLPSDRFFAERPEGSVSTLKIQRTQQEDSAVYLCASSLDWRDRRDLVPYFGPGTRLTVT.

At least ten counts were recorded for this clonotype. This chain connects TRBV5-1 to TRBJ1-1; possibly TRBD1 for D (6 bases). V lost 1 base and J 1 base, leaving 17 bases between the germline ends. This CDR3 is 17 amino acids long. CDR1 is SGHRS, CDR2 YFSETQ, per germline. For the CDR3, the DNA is TGCGCCAGCAGCTTGAATCCCCTCGGGGGGCAGAACACTGAAGCTTTCTTT. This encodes CASSLNPLGGQNTEAFF.

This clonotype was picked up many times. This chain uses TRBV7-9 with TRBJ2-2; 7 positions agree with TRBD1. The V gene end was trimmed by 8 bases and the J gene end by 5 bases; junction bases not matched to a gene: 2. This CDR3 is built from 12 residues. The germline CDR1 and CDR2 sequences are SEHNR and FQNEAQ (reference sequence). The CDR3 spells CASLQGTGELFF. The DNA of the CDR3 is TGTGCCAGCCTACAGGGGACCGGGGAGCTGTTTTTT. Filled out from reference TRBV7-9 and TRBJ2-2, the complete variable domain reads DTGVSQNPRHKITKRGQNVTFRCDPISEHNRLYWYRQTLGQGPEFLTYFQNEAQLEKSRLLSDRFSAERPKGSFSTLEIQRTEQGDSAMYLCASLQGTGELFFGEGSRLTVL.

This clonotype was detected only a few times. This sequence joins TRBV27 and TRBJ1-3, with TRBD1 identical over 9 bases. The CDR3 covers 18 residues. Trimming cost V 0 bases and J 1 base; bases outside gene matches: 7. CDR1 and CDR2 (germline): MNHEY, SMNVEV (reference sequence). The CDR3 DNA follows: TGTGCCAGCAGTTTATCCCCGCCCGGGACAGGGTCTGGAAACACCATATATTTT. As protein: CASSLSPPGTGSGNTIYF.

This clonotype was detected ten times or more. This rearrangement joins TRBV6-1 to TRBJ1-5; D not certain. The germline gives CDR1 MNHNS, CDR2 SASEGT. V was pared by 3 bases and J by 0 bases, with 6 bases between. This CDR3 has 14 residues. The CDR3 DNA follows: TGTGCCAGCAGTGAGTTTGATAGCAATCAGCCCCAGCATTTT. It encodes CASSEFDSNQPQHF.

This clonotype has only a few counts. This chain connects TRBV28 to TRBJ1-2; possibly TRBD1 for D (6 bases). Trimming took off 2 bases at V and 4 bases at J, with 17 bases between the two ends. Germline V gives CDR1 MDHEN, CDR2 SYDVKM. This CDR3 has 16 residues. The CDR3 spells CASSLTGWGGPYGYTF. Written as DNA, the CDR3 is TGTGCCAGCAGTTTAACCGGCTGGGGGGGCCCCTATGGCTACACCTTC.

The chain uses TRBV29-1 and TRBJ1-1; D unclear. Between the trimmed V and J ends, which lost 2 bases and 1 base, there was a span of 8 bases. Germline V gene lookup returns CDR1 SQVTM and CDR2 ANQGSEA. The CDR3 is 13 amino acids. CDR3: CSVETGGNTEAFF. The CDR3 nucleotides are TGCAGCGTTGAAACCGGCGGGAACACTGAAGCTTTCTTT.

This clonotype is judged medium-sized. The CDR3 nucleotides are TGCAGTGCCCCGAAGGTAGAGGGCTACGAGCAGTACTTC. Translation: CSAPKVEGYEQYF. The J gene is TRBJ2-7, the V gene TRBV20-1, with D possibly being TRBD2 (5 bases). The V end lost 6 bases, the J end lost 3 bases, and 15 bases lay between the germline ends. This CDR3 contains 13 residues. Germline assignment: CDR1 DFQATT and CDR2 SNEGSKA (reference sequence).

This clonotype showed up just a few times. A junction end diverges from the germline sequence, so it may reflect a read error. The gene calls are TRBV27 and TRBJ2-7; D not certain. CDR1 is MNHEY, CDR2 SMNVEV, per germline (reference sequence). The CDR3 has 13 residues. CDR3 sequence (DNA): TGTGCCAGCTCCCTGGCAGAGACCTACGGGCAGTACTTC. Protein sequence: CASSLAETYGQYF.

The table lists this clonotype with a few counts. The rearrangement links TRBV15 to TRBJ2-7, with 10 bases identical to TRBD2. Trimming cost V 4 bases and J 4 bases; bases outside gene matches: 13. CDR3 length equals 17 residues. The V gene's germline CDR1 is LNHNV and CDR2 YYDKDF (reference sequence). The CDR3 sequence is CATSMRTSGMSQYEQYF. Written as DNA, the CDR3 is TGTGCCACCAGCATGCGTACTAGCGGGATGTCCCAATACGAGCAGTACTTC.

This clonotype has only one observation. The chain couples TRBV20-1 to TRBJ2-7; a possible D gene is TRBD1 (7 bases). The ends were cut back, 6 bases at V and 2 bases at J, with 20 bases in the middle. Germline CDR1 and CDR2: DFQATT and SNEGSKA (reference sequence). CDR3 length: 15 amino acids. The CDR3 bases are TGCAGTGCCAAGGGACTCGACAGGGAAGCCTACGAGCAGTACTTC. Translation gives CSAKGLDREAYEQYF.

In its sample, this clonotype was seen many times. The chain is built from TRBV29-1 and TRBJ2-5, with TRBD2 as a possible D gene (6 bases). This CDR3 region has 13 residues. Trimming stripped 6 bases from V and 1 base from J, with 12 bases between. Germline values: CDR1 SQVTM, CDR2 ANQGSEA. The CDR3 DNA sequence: TGCAGCGTGTCGCGGGGAAGCCAAGAGACCCAGTACTTC. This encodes CSVSRGSQETQYF.

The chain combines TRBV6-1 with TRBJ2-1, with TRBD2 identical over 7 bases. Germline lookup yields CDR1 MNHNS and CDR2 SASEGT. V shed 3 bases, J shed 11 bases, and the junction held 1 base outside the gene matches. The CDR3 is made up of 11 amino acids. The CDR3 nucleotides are TGTGCCAGCAGTGAGCGGGGGAAGCAGTTCTTC. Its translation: CASSERGKQFF.

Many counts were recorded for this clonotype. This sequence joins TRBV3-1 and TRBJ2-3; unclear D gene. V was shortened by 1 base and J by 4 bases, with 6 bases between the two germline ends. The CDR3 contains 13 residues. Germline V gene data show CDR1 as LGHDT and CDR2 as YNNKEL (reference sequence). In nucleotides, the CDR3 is TGTGCCAGCAGCCAAGCCCTCCCAGATACGCAGTATTTT. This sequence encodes CASSQALPDTQYF.

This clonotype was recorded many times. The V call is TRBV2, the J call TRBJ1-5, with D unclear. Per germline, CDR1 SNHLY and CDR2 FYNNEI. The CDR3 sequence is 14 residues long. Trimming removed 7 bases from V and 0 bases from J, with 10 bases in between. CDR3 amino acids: CASKASNSNQPQHF. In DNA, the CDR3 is TGTGCCAGCAAGGCCTCCAATAGCAATCAGCCCCAGCATTTT.

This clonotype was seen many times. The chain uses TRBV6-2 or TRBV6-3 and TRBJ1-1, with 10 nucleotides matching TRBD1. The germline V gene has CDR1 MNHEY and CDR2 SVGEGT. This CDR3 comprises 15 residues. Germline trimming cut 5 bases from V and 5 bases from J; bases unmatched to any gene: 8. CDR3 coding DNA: TGTGCCAGCAGTCCCGACAGGGGGCGTTGGACTGAAGCTTTCTTT. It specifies CASSPDRGRWTEAFF.

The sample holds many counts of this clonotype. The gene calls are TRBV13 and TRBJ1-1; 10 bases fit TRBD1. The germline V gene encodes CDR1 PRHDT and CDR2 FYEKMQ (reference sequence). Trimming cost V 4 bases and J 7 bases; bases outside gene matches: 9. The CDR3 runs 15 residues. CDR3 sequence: CASSSRPGTGVEAFF. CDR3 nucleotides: TGTGCCAGCAGCTCCCGTCCCGGGACAGGGGTTGAAGCTTTCTTT.

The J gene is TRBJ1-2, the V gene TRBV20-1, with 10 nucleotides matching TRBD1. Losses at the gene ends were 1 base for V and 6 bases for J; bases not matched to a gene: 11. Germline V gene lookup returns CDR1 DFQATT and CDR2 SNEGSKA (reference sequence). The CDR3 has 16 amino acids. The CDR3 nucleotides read TGCAGTGCTAGAGCCGGGACAGGGGCACGGCCGCATGGCTACACCTTC. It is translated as CSARAGTGARPHGYTF.

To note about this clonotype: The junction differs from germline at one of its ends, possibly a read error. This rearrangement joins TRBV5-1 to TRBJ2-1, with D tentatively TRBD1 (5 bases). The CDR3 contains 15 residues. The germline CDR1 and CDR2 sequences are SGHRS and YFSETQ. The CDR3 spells CASSLAGQPSNEQFF. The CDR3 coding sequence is TGTGCCAGCAGCTTAGCAGGACAACCAAGCAATGAGCAGTTCTTC.

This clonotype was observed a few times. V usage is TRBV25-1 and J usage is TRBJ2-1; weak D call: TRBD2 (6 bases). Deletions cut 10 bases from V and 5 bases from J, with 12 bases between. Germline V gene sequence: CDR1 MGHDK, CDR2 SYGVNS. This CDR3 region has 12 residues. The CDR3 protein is CATGVANNEQFF. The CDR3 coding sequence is TGTGCCACGGGGGTAGCGAACAATGAGCAGTTCTTC.

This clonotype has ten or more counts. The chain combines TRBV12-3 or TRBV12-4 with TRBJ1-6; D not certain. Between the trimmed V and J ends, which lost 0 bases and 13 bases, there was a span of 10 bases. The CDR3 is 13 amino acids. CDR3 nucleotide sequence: TGTGCCAGCAGTTTAGCGCCGAGACACCCCCTCCACTTT. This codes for CASSLAPRHPLHF.

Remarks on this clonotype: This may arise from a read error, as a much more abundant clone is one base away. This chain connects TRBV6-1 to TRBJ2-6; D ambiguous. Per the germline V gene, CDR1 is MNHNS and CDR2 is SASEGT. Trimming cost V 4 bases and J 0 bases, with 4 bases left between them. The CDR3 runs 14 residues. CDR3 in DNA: TGTGCCAGCAGTGGAGACTCTGGGGCCAACGTCCTGACTTTC. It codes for CASSGDSGANVLTF.